This T cell receptor (beta chain) derives from a study of control samples from healthy donors and cancer patients (dated by TCRdb to 2020 to 2022). Library prep was done by the immunoSEQ multiplex PCR assay. The table comes from immuneACCESS by way of TCRdb, which keeps in-frame sequences with V and J called. Part of the clones is missing from these tables; in studies checked, under half for an unresolved V gene and the rest for unknown reasons. This sample comprises about 170,000 clones, about 87% of them detected only once. Jointly, the top ten make up 12% of the sample. The junction carries 20 bases between V and J, which are trimmed by 5 bases and 3 bases respectively. From the cysteine through the phenylalanine, the CDR3 covers 16 amino acids. The sequence is cut down to CDR3 DNA, 48 bases in frame from base 1. According to the germline V gene, CDR1 reads SGHVS and CDR2 reads FQNEAQ. This clone was detected once. The clone's antigen remains unknown. The record has no base qualities; no much larger clone is one base away.

Material for sequencing was blood. This sequence originates from a man younger than 40 in good health. The sequence is built from TRBV7-8 and TRBJ2-7, with a weak D call of TRBD2 (6 bases match). The DNA sequence reads TGTGCCAGCAGCCCTAGGGGAGGCAGGCAATACTACGAGCAGTACTTC. Translation gives CASSPRGGRQYYEQYF. Beyond the CDR3, the reference TRBV7-8 and TRBJ2-7 genes provide the residues; the full variable domain reads: GAGVSQSPRYKVAKRGQDVALRCDPISGHVSLFWYQQALGQGPEFLTYFQNEAQLDKSGLPSDRFFAERPEGSVSTLKIQRTQQEDSAVYLCASSPRGGRQYYEQYFGPGTRLTVT.